The TCR beta chain described here comes from a study of T cells in Graves' hyperthyroidism and ophthalmopathy. Study-wide points: Ophthalmopathy prediction by the model preceded onset by a median roughly 6 months. Ophthalmopathy was separated from stable hyperthyroidism by a 13 V-J model.

This clonotype was seen ten or more times. Its target is not known. TCR beta CDR3 sequences were amplified from RNA transcripts. Initially, a first-round RT-PCR of the TCR CDR3 employed the HTBI primer set. TCRdb independently ran MiXCR on the multiplex PCR reads; one entry per CDR3 protein. This sample carries 550,000 to 600,000 distinct CDR3 sequences, around 14% of them seen once, and the ten largest clones take approximately 6.4%. A Clinical Activity Score of at least 3, a NOSPECS grade of at least 4 and a duration under 3 months were recorded in the ophthalmopathy patients. For the diagnoses, clinical symptoms, serum thyroxine and TRAb, thyroid ultrasound and orbital computed tomography were used. The CDR3 extends over 14 amino acids. Looked up from germline, CDR1 is SGHTS and CDR2 is YDEGEE. V lost 2 bases, J lost 7 bases, and 12 bases lay in between.

The chain joins TRBV5-8 to TRBJ2-2, with D hard to call. This clonotype originated in a woman between 18 and 29 years old with Graves' ophthalmopathy. Sequencing used blood. In nucleotides, the CDR3 is TGTGCCAGCAGCTTTAAATTTGCGGACGGGGAGCTGTTTTTT. Amino acid sequence: CASSFKFADGELFF.